Following are 25 T cell receptor beta chains from one sample sequenced in a study of cytomegalovirus exposure and HLA in healthy donors (dated by TCRdb to 2015 to 2018). Library creation used the immunoSEQ multiplex PCR assay. The multiplex PCR relied on a mix of 60 forward primers for TCR Vbeta segments and 13 reverse primers for TCR Jbeta segments. TCRdb provides this immuneACCESS table in a form limited to in-frame rearrangements. Some clones are lacking; in checked studies, under half of them reflect an unresolved V gene, and why the rest are absent is not known. The sample table shows roughly 190,000 clones, and 65% to 85% are seen once. The ten largest clones add up to about 3.8% of the sample. The source material was PBMCs. The receptor source for this set is a man aged 45-65 years in good health and CMV-seronegative.

This chain connects TRBV7-9 to TRBJ2-2; D unresolved. The CDR3 runs to 12 residues. V was shortened by 5 bases and J by 8 bases, with 9 bases between the two germline ends. The germline CDR1 and CDR2 sequences are SEHNR and FQNEAQ (reference sequence). The CDR3 DNA reads TGTGCCAGCAGCCTGTCTCGGGGGGAGCTGTTTTTT. Translated, it gives CASSLSRGELFF.

The chain recombines TRBV5-1 with TRBJ1-1, with 7 bases matching TRBD1. CDR1 is SGHRS and CDR2 is YFSETQ in the germline V gene. V lost 4 bases to trimming and J lost 6 bases; unmatched junction nucleotides: 3. The CDR3 sequence is 12 residues long. This CDR3 is CASSVQGSEAFF. The CDR3 nucleotides are TGCGCCAGCAGCGTACAGGGGTCTGAAGCTTTCTTT.

This clone has a handful of counts. The V call is TRBV7-9, the J call TRBJ1-3, with D tentatively TRBD1 (6 bases). The CDR3 length is 16 residues. Germline assignment: CDR1 SEHNR and CDR2 FQNEAQ (reference sequence). Trimming left V 5 bases short and J 8 bases short, with 22 bases between. CDR3 DNA: TGTGCCAGCAGCAGACGGGGCTCCACGCCAGGGGACACCATATATTTT. This codes for CASSRRGSTPGDTIYF. Full variable domain (rest looked up from reference TRBV7-9 and TRBJ1-3): DTGVSQNPRHKITKRGQNVTFRCDPISEHNRLYWYRQTLGQGPEFLTYFQNEAQLEKSRLLSDRFSAERPKGSFSTLEIQRTEQGDSAMYLCASSRRGSTPGDTIYFGEGSWLTVV.

The chain has TRBV6-5 and TRBJ1-1; unclear D gene. V was shortened by 0 bases and J by 10 bases, with 12 bases between the two germline ends. The CDR3 is 13 residues long. The germline gives CDR1 MNHEY, CDR2 SVGAGI. DNA for the CDR3: TGTGCCAGCAGTTACTCGCTGGGCTTAGGAGCTTTCTTT. It specifies CASSYSLGLGAFF.

The chain is built from TRBV7-8 and TRBJ2-3, with TRBD2 as a possible D gene (5 bases). The CDR3 runs to 13 residues. V was pared by 3 bases and J by 4 bases, with 8 bases between. Germline lookup yields CDR1 SGHVS and CDR2 FQNEAQ. CDR3 sequence reads: CASSFGEADTQYF. The CDR3 DNA reads TGTGCCAGCAGCTTCGGGGAAGCAGATACGCAGTATTTT. Supplemented by reference TRBV7-8 and TRBJ2-3, the full variable domain reads GAGVSQSPRYKVAKRGQDVALRCDPISGHVSLFWYQQALGQGPEFLTYFQNEAQLDKSGLPSDRFFAERPEGSVSTLKIQRTQQEDSAVYLCASSFGEADTQYFGPGTRLTVL.

V gene TRBV5-1 combines with J gene TRBJ2-5; maybe TRBD1 (6 bases). CDR1 and CDR2 from the germline V gene are SGHRS and YFSETQ. V gave up 4 bases and J gave up 5 bases, with 12 bases separating them. The CDR3 loop spans 13 amino acids. CDR3 in amino acids: CASSADRRETQYF. The CDR3 DNA is TGCGCCAGCAGCGCTGACAGGAGGGAGACCCAGTACTTC.

CDR3 region: CASSQGGGWYNEQFF. The CDR3 nucleotides are TGTGCCAGCAGCCAAGGGGGGGGATGGTACAATGAGCAGTTCTTC. The V and J genes are TRBV14 and TRBJ2-1; TRBD2 aligns across 7 bases. The CDR3 totals 15 residues. V lost 1 base, J lost 4 bases, and 4 bases stayed unmatched. Germline V gene data show CDR1 as SGHDN and CDR2 as FVKESK.

The CDR3 region is CASSLYPGVPGGEQFF. CDR3 bases: TGCGCCAGCAGCTTGTACCCCGGGGTCCCAGGCGGTGAGCAGTTCTTC. The chain recombines TRBV5-1 with TRBJ2-1; D perhaps matches TRBD2 (5 bases). Deletions cut 1 base from V and 9 bases from J, with 20 bases between. The length of the CDR3 is 16 residues. Germline CDR1 is SGHRS and CDR2 is YFSETQ.

This clone occurred once. The rearrangement links TRBV18 to TRBJ2-3; D is unresolved. Germline CDR1 and CDR2: KGHSH and LQKENI. Trimming removed 10 bases from V and 1 base from J, with 12 bases in between. This CDR3 has 13 amino acids. The CDR3 DNA follows: TGTGCCACCCTATTCACCGGCACAGATACGCAGTATTTT. This translates into CATLFTGTDTQYF.

This chain joins TRBV4-1 and TRBJ2-4, with no clear D. In germline, CDR1 is MGHRA, CDR2 YSYEKL. Trimming took 2 bases from V and 5 from J, leaving 16 bases between them. This CDR3 comprises 16 residues. The CDR3 DNA is TGCGCCAGCAGCCAATCACTTGATGGTTTCCAAAACATTCAGTACTTC. Protein product: CASSQSLDGFQNIQYF.

The genes are TRBV19 and TRBJ2-3, with 12 nucleotides matching TRBD2. V shed 6 bases, J shed 5 bases, and the junction held 9 bases outside the gene matches. The CDR3 has 16 residues. Germline lookup yields CDR1 LNHDA and CDR2 SQIVND (reference sequence). CDR3 sequence: CASSPTSGGSLDTQYF. In DNA, the CDR3 is TGTGCCAGTAGCCCCACTAGCGGGGGGAGCTTAGATACGCAGTATTTT.

A few counts support this clone. The chain has TRBV7-2 and TRBJ1-3, with 7 bases lining up with TRBD1. Losses at the gene ends were 3 bases for V and 0 bases for J; bases not matched to a gene: 8. CDR3 length: 17 residues. From germline, CDR1 is SGHTA and CDR2 FQGNSA. This CDR3 reads CASSFSGTATSGNTIYF. The CDR3 DNA is TGTGCCAGCAGCTTCTCCGGGACAGCAACCTCTGGAAACACCATATATTTT.

J is TRBJ1-6 and V is TRBV6-5; 7 bases line up with TRBD1. Germline V gene sequence: CDR1 MNHEY, CDR2 SVGAGI. CDR3 length: 14 amino acids. V shed 3 bases and J 10 bases; nucleotides not matched to a gene: 6. The CDR3 region has the DNA TGTGCCAGCAGTTATCGACAGGGAAAATCACCCCTCCACTTT. Its translation is CASSYRQGKSPLHF.

The V gene is TRBV27, the J gene TRBJ2-5; the match to TRBD2 covers 7 bases. Germline CDR1 reads MNHEY; CDR2 reads SMNVEV (reference sequence). This CDR3 is built from 11 residues. The ends lost 6 bases at V and 5 bases at J; junction bases unmatched: 0. CDR3 bases: TGTGCCAGCAGGGGGGGGGAGACCCAGTACTTC. Translated, it gives CASRGGETQYF.

The rearrangement links TRBV9 to TRBJ1-2, with D maybe TRBD1 (6 bases). Per germline, CDR1 SGDLS and CDR2 YYNGEE. CDR3 length equals 14 residues. V lost 3 bases, J lost 2 bases, and 11 bases lay in between. DNA of the CDR3: TGTGCCAGCAGCGGTGACAGGCCCAACTATGGCTACACCTTC. Translating gives CASSGDRPNYGYTF.

The chain carries TRBV9 and TRBJ2-1, with D unresolved. Germline V gives CDR1 SGDLS, CDR2 YYNGEE. The CDR3 spans 13 residues. V was pared by 4 bases and J by 0 bases, with 5 bases between. CDR3 coding DNA: TGTGCCAGCAGCCCCCTCTCCTACAATGAGCAGTTCTTC. This sequence encodes CASSPLSYNEQFF. Combining the CDR3 with reference TRBV9 and TRBJ2-1 gives the whole variable domain DSGVTQTPKHLITATGQRVTLRCSPRSGDLSVYWYQQSLDQGLQFLIQYYNGEERAKGNILERFSAQQFPDLHSELNLSSLELGDSALYFCASSPLSYNEQFFGPGTRLTVL.

The V call is TRBV5-6, the J call TRBJ1-3, with D possibly TRBD1 on 6 matching bases. The germline V and J ends were trimmed by 0 bases and 4 bases, with 8 bases remaining between them. The CDR3 covers 14 residues. CDR1 and CDR2 from the germline V gene are SGHDT and YYEEEE. CDR3: CASSLVTGGNTIYF. Written as DNA, the CDR3 is TGTGCCAGCAGCTTGGTTACAGGGGGAAACACCATATATTTT.

This CDR3 is CASSPSGTVYGYTF. The CDR3 coding sequence is TGTGCCAGCAGCCCCTCCGGGACAGTTTATGGCTACACCTTC. J is TRBJ1-2 and V is TRBV7-2; 7 bases agree with TRBD1. In germline, CDR1 is SGHTA, CDR2 FQGNSA. V lost 5 bases, J lost 5 bases, and 8 bases stayed unmatched. The CDR3 is made up of 14 amino acids.

This chain uses TRBV7-2 with TRBJ2-1; 7 bases match TRBD1. This CDR3 has 15 amino acids. CDR1 SGHTA and CDR2 FQGNSA come from the germline V gene. V lost 1 base and J lost 7; bases outside the gene matches: 7. DNA of the CDR3: TGTGCCAGCAGCTTAGTTGGGACAGTTGTAAATGAGCAGTTCTTC. It translates to CASSLVGTVVNEQFF.

CDR3 nucleotide sequence: TGTGCCAGCAGTTACGGCGGGGGGGCGGAGACCCAGTACTTC. It is translated as CASSYGGGAETQYF. The chain links TRBV6-6 to TRBJ2-5, with 9 bases identical to TRBD2. Germline V gene sequence: CDR1 MNHNY, CDR2 SVGAGI (reference sequence). Germline trimming cut 2 bases from V and 5 bases from J; bases unmatched to any gene: 3. The CDR3 length is 14 residues.

The gene calls are TRBV6-5 and TRBJ1-5; D perhaps matches TRBD1 (6 bases). Per the germline V gene, CDR1 is MNHEY and CDR2 is SVGAGI. V gave up 0 bases and J gave up 3 bases, with 9 bases separating them. This CDR3 is built from 15 residues. DNA of the CDR3: TGTGCCAGCAGTTACTCGGGGGCAGTCAATCAGCCCCAGCATTTT. Amino acid sequence: CASSYSGAVNQPQHF.

The V gene is TRBV10-1, the J gene TRBJ1-5; the match to TRBD1 covers 7 bases. V was clipped by 5 bases and J by 4 bases; unmatched bases: 14. Germline V lookup: CDR1 WNHNN, CDR2 SYGVQD (reference sequence). The CDR3 extends over 17 amino acids. DNA for the CDR3: TGCGCCAGCAGTCCCTGGGACAGCCGAAGGATAAATCAGCCCCAGCATTTT. It specifies CASSPWDSRRINQPQHF.

The rearrangement uses TRBV30 and TRBJ2-7; D possibly corresponds to TRBD2 (7 bases). Germline lookup yields CDR1 GTSNPN and CDR2 SVGIG (reference sequence). The CDR3 is 11 residues long. The CDR3 is CAGAGRDEQYF. The CDR3 coding sequence is TGTGCGGGGGCTGGGAGGGACGAGCAGTACTTC.

As concerns this clone: The CDR3 does not close with the conserved phenylalanine or tryptophan, likely indicating a read error. V gene TRBV6-5 combines with J gene TRBJ1-6; D is undetermined. The tail of the sequence fits TRBJ1-4 better, so the J call may be wrong. Germline loops: CDR1 MNHEY, CDR2 SVGAGI. This CDR3 has 9 amino acids. For the CDR3, the DNA is TGTGCCAGCAGTTACGAACTGTTTAGA. Its protein is CASSYELFR.

Written as DNA, the CDR3 is TGCGCCAGCAGCCAAGACCCTGGGACAGGGGTTCAGCCCCAGCATTTT. Translation: CASSQDPGTGVQPQHF. The chain couples TRBV4-3 to TRBJ1-5; the match to TRBD1 covers 10 bases. V gave up 0 bases and J gave up 6 bases; unmatched junction bases: 5. Looked up from germline, CDR1 is LGHNA and CDR2 is YSLEER. This CDR3 is built from 16 residues.